This T cell receptor beta chain was recovered during a study of blood T cell repertoires in COVID-19. Per germline, CDR1 LNHDA and CDR2 SQIVND (reference sequence). The CDR3 consists of 15 residues. The J segment lost 3 bases and the V segment lost 6 bases, leaving 4 bases of the junction unmatched. Sequenced by immunoSEQ multiplex PCR; TCRdb stores in-frame clones only, minus some. The data show roughly 140,000 clones, around 86% seen once. V is TRBV19 and J is TRBJ2-1, with TRBD1 matching over 11 bases. The sample comprised peripheral blood. This TCR was sampled from a human donor in a cohort sampled during active COVID-19. The CDR3 DNA sequence: TGTGCCAGTAGCGTGGGGACAGGGGGCTACAATGAGCAGTTCTTC. Translated, it gives CASSVGTGGYNEQFF.